This section outlines one TCR beta chain sequence together with its context. The specificity of this receptor is unknown. There are no base qualities to consult, and no much larger clone falls within one base. These data belong to a study of T cell responses to AZD1222 COVID-19 vaccine (dated by TCRdb to about 2021). Notes on the research overall: AZD1222 recipients given second doses at about 4 weeks or at about 12 weeks were pooled, since spike-specific TCR depth and breadth were not found to differ between the two schedules. Enrollment into the trials was organized by age into subgroups of 18-55, 56-69 and 70-plus years, and those subgroups contained approximately 160, 26 and 62 TCR-sequenced participants, respectively. A total of 233 trial participants underwent TCR sequencing, of whom roughly 210 had received two doses of AZD1222 and approximately 25 had received two doses of the MenACWY control vaccine. Results and caveats for the whole study, not just this receptor: No day 14 peak-response samples were available, so repertoires were characterized only after the peak T cell response. Participants were mostly white British and included more females than males, and it was suggested by the authors that clonal diversity may have been underestimated. Vaccine-associated CD4 TCRs spanned the whole spike protein, with dominant responses in regions 160-218 and 743-854. The 56-69-year group was small, and its depth increase did not reach significance, likely because of low power. Conclusions about previously exposed vaccinees are limited because only five or six AZD1222 recipients were SARS-CoV-2 seropositive at baseline. Nearly half of unique spike-specific TCRs reportedly recognized epitopes outside regions mutated in the B.1.351 and B.1.1.7 variants. After two AZD1222 doses, both the breadth and the depth of spike-specific TCRs were significantly higher than at day 0 and than in MenACWY recipients.

The CDR3 regions of human TCRbeta chains were analyzed by immunosequencing. The paper's data handling went like this. Repertoire TCRs were matched against a reference library of SARS-CoV-2-specific TCRs generated with the MIRA antigen-specificity platform. Breadth meant the fraction of unique TCRs that were SARS-CoV-2-associated, whereas depth meant the fraction of total T cells that were SARS-CoV-2-associated. Each spike-specific TCR was assigned to its reactive spike region and to a CD4 or CD8 class using the MIRA data. Log10-transformed breadth and depth values were compared by one-way ANOVA with Sidak's multiple comparisons tests. In its TCRdb copy, this immuneACCESS table keeps in-frame sequences only and misses some clones. Where compared with another copy, unresolved V genes explain less than half of these, and the others have no known cause. The V and J calls and clone size come from that table; D and trimming were worked out from the DNA. The sample table holds 88,000 or so clones, of which approximately 91% were seen once. The top ten clones comprise 2.4% of the sample.

This specimen's time point label, interpreted: baseline before first vaccination. Vaccinee samples were obtained from the UK trials COV001 and COV002, which included a single-blind randomized controlled phase 2/3 trial of AZD1222 (ChAdOx1 nCoV-19) in healthy adults. For TCRbeta chain sequencing, PBMC samples from trial participants were taken at day 0 and at day 28 after the second dose. Sequences were derived from peripheral blood, sampled on day 0 of AZD1222 vaccination. This sequence originates from an adult in good health.

The CDR3 amino acid sequence is: CASSDRTSPDTGELFF. At the DNA level, the sequence is TGTGCCAGCAGCGACAGGACTAGCCCAGACACCGGGGAGCTGTTTTTT. The rearranged chain carries TRBV2 and TRBJ2-2; TRBD2 lines up with 8 middle nucleotides. Including the terminal cysteine and phenylalanine, the CDR3 comprises 16 residues. The entry retains the CDR3 DNA only, 48 bases that are in frame from base 1. Clipping removes 6 bases from V and 3 bases from J, with 9 as the unmatched junction base count. CDR1 and CDR2 are read off the germline V gene as SNHLY and FYNNEI.